Sequencing of this T cell receptor beta chain was carried out in a study of shared clonotypes between healthy human individuals. Trimming stripped 3 bases from V and 1 base from J, with 13 bases between. Germline loops: CDR1 SQVTM, CDR2 ANQGSEA. CDR3 length equals 15 residues. Profiling relied on immunoSEQ multiplex PCR, and the TCRdb table lists in-frame clones only, not all of them. The table includes about 2.4 million clones, roughly 92% detected once. The specimen sequenced was naive CD4+ T cells sorted from blood. Subset given: CD45RA+ positively selected. This TCR was recovered from a young man in good health. J is TRBJ2-1 and V is TRBV29-1, with D possibly being TRBD1 (5 bases). The CDR3 loop is CSVDPGIKSYNEQFF. The CDR3 region has the DNA TGCAGCGTTGACCCAGGGATCAAATCCTACAATGAGCAGTTCTTC.